This T cell receptor beta chain derives from a study of cytomegalovirus exposure and HLA in healthy donors. With 60 Vbeta and 13 Jbeta primers, the PCR was carried out. Repertoires were generated with immunoSEQ multiplex PCR, while TCRdb's copy carries only in-frame clones and drops some. The profile shows 150,000 to 200,000 clones, about 80% of them singletons. The CDR3 spans 14 residues. V lost 4 bases to trimming and J lost 7 bases, with 14 bases between them. Germline V gene lookup returns CDR1 SGHDT and CDR2 YYEEEE. The origin of this receptor is a man between 18 and 29 years old in good health and CMV-seropositive. The sequencing sample was made of PBMCs. The chain is built from TRBV5-6 and TRBJ2-2, with unresolved D. CDR3 in DNA: TGTGCCAGCAGCCTGGTTCGTAGAGGCGGGGAGCTGTTTTTT. Residues: CASSLVRRGGELFF.